The 32 T cell receptor beta chains below were found in one sample sequenced in a study of blood T cell repertoires in COVID-19. The data were produced by immunoSEQ multiplex PCR, yet TCRdb's version contains in-frame clones alone and is incomplete. The data show over 250,000 clones, about 90% seen once. The sequenced material came from PBMCs or T cells enriched from blood (not recorded which). These receptors were taken from a woman in her sixties or seventies who had recovered from COVID-19.

The chain employs TRBV5-1 and TRBJ2-3, with D possibly TRBD2 on 7 matching bases. CDR3 length equals 16 residues. From germline, CDR1 is SGHRS and CDR2 YFSETQ. The V end was cut by 6 bases, the J end by 3 bases, with 20 bases between. The chain's CDR3 is CASTLEGGPTTDTQYF. In DNA form, the CDR3 reads TGCGCCAGCACCCTCGAGGGGGGGCCCACTACAGATACGCAGTATTTT.

The CDR3, as DNA: TGTGCCAGCAGGCACCCAGGGGAGACTGAAGCTTTCTTT. This sequence encodes CASRHPGETEAFF. V and J are TRBV27 and TRBJ1-1; tentatively, D is TRBD1 (6 bases). This CDR3 spans 13 amino acids. Trimming shortened V by 6 bases and J by 5 bases, and 13 bases separated the two germline ends. Germline V CDR1 and CDR2: MNHEY, SMNVEV (reference sequence).

This rearrangement joins TRBV29-1 to TRBJ1-2, with TRBD1 matching over 9 bases. The CDR3 runs to 15 residues. Trimming at V came to 6 bases and at J to 6 bases, leaving 14 bases not matched to a gene. Germline CDR1 is SQVTM and CDR2 is ANQGSEA. CDR3 nucleotides: TGCAGCGTCGCCGGAGGGGGACAGGGACTAGATGGCTACACCTTC. Amino acids: CSVAGGGQGLDGYTF.

This chain uses TRBV25-1 with TRBJ1-5; unclear D gene. The germline CDR1 and CDR2 sequences are MGHDK and SYGVNS. Trimming stripped 3 bases from V and 1 base from J, with 7 bases between. The CDR3 length is 14 residues. CDR3 nucleotides: TGTGCCAGCAGTGAGGTACGGAGCAATCAGCCCCAGCATTTT. Amino acid sequence: CASSEVRSNQPQHF.

This clone showed up just a few times. This chain joins TRBV9 and TRBJ1-2; D possibly corresponds to TRBD1 (6 bases). The CDR3 runs 14 residues. Germline loops: CDR1 SGDLS, CDR2 YYNGEE. V was trimmed by 4 bases and J by 4 bases, leaving 14 bases between them. The CDR3 coding sequence is TGTGCCAGCAGCCCGACGGACAGTCTCTATGGCTACACCTTC. Encoded protein: CASSPTDSLYGYTF.

The chain recombines TRBV27 with TRBJ2-3, with 14 positions matching TRBD2. V lost 6 bases, J lost 3 bases, and 8 bases stayed unmatched. This CDR3 has 17 amino acids. Germline CDR1 and CDR2: MNHEY and SMNVEV (reference sequence). The CDR3: CASRGLAGVIGTDTQYF. In DNA, the CDR3 is TGTGCCAGCAGGGGACTAGCGGGGGTGATTGGGACAGATACGCAGTATTTT.

The V gene is TRBV11-3, the J gene TRBJ2-1, with 9 bases matching TRBD2. Germline assignment: CDR1 SGHNT and CDR2 YENEEA. Trimming cost V 0 bases and J 8 bases; bases outside gene matches: 11. The length of the CDR3 is 17 residues. CDR3: CASSLDPRREGPYEQFF. The DNA for the CDR3 is TGTGCCAGCAGCTTAGATCCCAGGCGGGAGGGTCCCTATGAGCAGTTCTTC. Filled out from reference TRBV11-3 and TRBJ2-1, the complete variable domain reads EAGVVQSPRYKIIEKKQPVAFWCNPISGHNTLYWYLQNLGQGPELLIRYENEEAVDDSQLPKDRFSAERLKGVDSTLKIQPAELGDSAVYLCASSLDPRREGPYEQFFGPGTRLTVL.

The V and J genes are TRBV6-1 and TRBJ2-1; 9 bases agree with TRBD1. CDR3 length: 16 residues. CDR1 and CDR2 (germline): MNHNS, SASEGT. The junction had 6 bases not matched to a gene; V was cut back by 6 bases and J by 0 bases. The CDR3 here is CASREQGASSYNEQFF. CDR3 DNA sequence: TGTGCCAGCAGAGAACAGGGGGCCTCCTCCTACAATGAGCAGTTCTTC.

The V gene is TRBV27, the J gene TRBJ2-3; 11 nucleotides match TRBD2. The CDR3 has 18 amino acids. The ends lost 3 bases at V and 5 bases at J; junction bases unmatched: 13. Germline V gene data show CDR1 as MNHEY and CDR2 as SMNVEV (reference sequence). The CDR3 DNA reads as TGTGCCAGCAGTTTCTATCGAGGTAGCGGGGGGGCCGAAGATACGCAGTATTTT. Translated, it gives CASSFYRGSGGAEDTQYF.

The chain uses TRBV30 and TRBJ2-1, with D tentatively TRBD1 or TRBD2 (5 bases each). V lost 5 bases, J lost 7 bases, and 12 bases lay in between. This CDR3 contains 12 residues. The germline V gene encodes CDR1 GTSNPN and CDR2 SVGIG (reference sequence). The CDR3 DNA reads TGTGCCTGGGGGGACGGCGGGAATGAGCAGTTCTTC. Protein product: CAWGDGGNEQFF.

The gene calls are TRBV7-9 and TRBJ1-2; perhaps TRBD1 as D (6 bases). V lost 5 bases to trimming and J lost 2 bases, with 12 bases between them. The CDR3 runs to 14 residues. Germline CDR1 SEHNR, CDR2 FQNEAQ (reference sequence). CDR3 in amino acids: CASSPTGGNYGYTF. The CDR3 region has the DNA TGTGCCAGCAGCCCGACAGGTGGGAACTATGGCTACACCTTC.

This chain links TRBV27 with TRBJ2-5, with 8 bases identical to TRBD2. This CDR3 has 18 residues. The V gene end was trimmed by 5 bases and the J gene end by 8 bases; junction bases not matched to a gene: 22. Germline CDR1 and CDR2: MNHEY and SMNVEV (reference sequence). CDR3 DNA sequence: TGTGCCAGCAGTCCCCACCGGGCGGGGGCCACCAGCGGGGGTACCCAGTACTTC. This translates into CASSPHRAGATSGGTQYF.

The rearrangement links TRBV29-1 to TRBJ2-7; 8 nucleotides align to TRBD1. With 5 bases clipped from V and 2 bases from J, the junction kept 14 bases outside the gene matches. Looked up from germline, CDR1 is SQVTM and CDR2 is ANQGSEA. The length of the CDR3 is 16 residues. The CDR3 sequence: CSVSRTGPQLPYEQYF. CDR3 sequence (DNA): TGCAGCGTTTCACGGACAGGGCCACAACTACCCTACGAGCAGTACTTC.

This chain joins TRBV3-1 (or the pseudogene TRBV3-2) and TRBJ1-5; 8 positions agree with TRBD1. Per the germline V gene, CDR1 is LGHDT and CDR2 is YNNKEL (reference sequence). Losses at the gene ends were 5 bases for V and 3 bases for J; bases not matched to a gene: 3. This CDR3 comprises 14 residues. The CDR3 protein is CASSRDRNNQPQHF. DNA for the CDR3: TGTGCCAGCAGCAGGGACAGGAACAATCAGCCCCAGCATTTT.

This chain links TRBV2 with TRBJ1-5, with a tentative D call TRBD1 (5 bases). This CDR3 is built from 15 residues. Germline CDR1 and CDR2: SNHLY and FYNNEI. Trimming shortened V by 3 bases and J by 4 bases, and 13 bases separated the two germline ends. CDR3 nucleotide sequence: TGTGCCAGCAGTGAGCCCGGGACTTCAAATCAGCCCCAGCATTTT. Translation gives CASSEPGTSNQPQHF.

The chain combines TRBV30 with TRBJ1-1; weak D call: TRBD1 (5 bases). Per germline, CDR1 GTSNPN and CDR2 SVGIG (reference sequence). V was shortened by 0 bases and J by 6 bases, with 11 bases between the two germline ends. The CDR3 is made up of 13 amino acids. The CDR3 DNA sequence: TGTGCCTGGAGTGTACGGAGGGGCGCTGAAGCTTTCTTT. This sequence encodes CAWSVRRGAEAFF.

The chain uses TRBV18 and TRBJ2-3; 7 bases line up with TRBD1. CDR1 KGHSH and CDR2 LQKENI come from the germline V gene. This CDR3 is 13 amino acids long. V lost 3 bases to trimming and J lost 4 bases; unmatched junction nucleotides: 1. The chain's CDR3 is CASSPGTADTQYF. CDR3 DNA sequence: TGTGCCAGCTCACCGGGGACAGCAGATACGCAGTATTTT.

This clone was seen just once. The chain recombines TRBV5-1 with TRBJ1-2, with D possibly matching TRBD1 (5 bases). V shed 6 bases and J shed 7 bases, with 10 bases lying between them. Germline lookup yields CDR1 SGHRS and CDR2 YFSETQ. This CDR3 has 11 amino acids. As DNA, the CDR3 is TGCGCCAGCACCGATCAGGGTGGCTACACCTTC. Protein product: CASTDQGGYTF.

The V and J genes are TRBV7-9 and TRBJ1-1; TRBD1 matches at 8 bases. The CDR3 is made up of 13 amino acids. Germline lookup yields CDR1 SEHNR and CDR2 FQNEAQ (reference sequence). The V gene end was trimmed by 6 bases and the J gene end by 5 bases; junction bases not matched to a gene: 5. CDR3 protein: CASRLQGGTEAFF. CDR3 nucleotide sequence: TGTGCCAGCAGATTACAGGGGGGAACTGAAGCTTTCTTT.

This chain links TRBV4-2 with TRBJ1-6, with 9 bases that match TRBD1. V gave up 3 bases and J gave up 10 bases; unmatched junction bases: 10. This CDR3 contains 16 residues. Germline CDR1 reads LGHNA; CDR2 reads YNFKEQ. For the CDR3, the DNA is TGTGCCAGCAGCCAGAAAACAGGGGGCCTAAGGTCACCCCTCCACTTT. As protein: CASSQKTGGLRSPLHF.

The gene calls are TRBV6-5 and TRBJ1-2, with 7 nucleotides matching TRBD1. V gave up 2 bases and J gave up 4 bases; unmatched junction bases: 7. Germline-derived CDR1 and CDR2 are MNHEY and SVGAGI. This CDR3 region has 15 residues. CDR3 region: CASSYADRVGYGYTF. CDR3 in DNA: TGTGCCAGCAGTTACGCTGACAGGGTCGGCTATGGCTACACCTTC.

The gene calls are TRBV24-1 and TRBJ2-2; tentatively, D is TRBD2 (5 bases). Trimming stripped 9 bases from V and 1 base from J, with 8 bases between. Germline CDR1 is KGHDR and CDR2 is SFDVKD. This CDR3 contains 13 residues. In nucleotides, the CDR3 is TGTGCCACCGTCGGAGGGAACACCGGGGAGCTGTTTTTT. It yields the protein CATVGGNTGELFF.

The chain links TRBV19 to TRBJ2-2, with TRBD1 matching 8 bases. The CDR3 sequence is 17 residues long. In germline, CDR1 is LNHDA, CDR2 SQIVND (reference sequence). With 0 bases clipped from V and 5 bases from J, the junction kept 8 bases outside the gene matches. Here the CDR3 DNA reads TGTGCCAGTAGTATAGACCAGGGGGCCCAGCGAACCGGGGAGCTGTTTTTT. Translation gives CASSIDQGAQRTGELFF.

The chain combines TRBV7-9 with TRBJ2-1; D unclear. V was cut by 1 base and J by 9 bases, with 10 bases left in between. This CDR3 has 13 amino acids. Germline-derived CDR1 and CDR2 are SEHNR and FQNEAQ (reference sequence). This CDR3 is CASSLGGVTEQFF. The DNA of the CDR3 is TGTGCCAGCAGCTTAGGAGGTGTCACTGAGCAGTTCTTC.

The chain is built from TRBV2 and TRBJ2-3, with TRBD1 matching 12 bases. Germline CDR1 and CDR2: SNHLY and FYNNEI. The J segment lost 0 bases and the V segment lost 10 bases, leaving 11 bases of the junction unmatched. CDR3 size: 17 residues. CDR3 in amino acids: CANPGQGAQESTDTQYF. As DNA, the CDR3 is TGTGCCAATCCGGGACAGGGGGCCCAGGAAAGCACAGATACGCAGTATTTT.

This chain joins TRBV5-6 and TRBJ2-7; 9 bases agree with TRBD2. Trimming removed 4 bases from V and 6 bases from J; junction bases left unmatched: 8. Germline lookup yields CDR1 SGHDT and CDR2 YYEEEE. This CDR3 spans 14 amino acids. CDR3 protein: CASSRPGLAAEQYF. The CDR3, as DNA: TGTGCCAGCAGCCGACCGGGACTAGCTGCCGAGCAGTACTTC.

J is TRBJ1-2 and V is TRBV28, with D tentatively TRBD1 (6 bases). From germline, CDR1 is MDHEN and CDR2 SYDVKM. The CDR3 spans 15 residues. The V end lost 5 bases, the J end lost 5 bases, and 18 bases lay between the germline ends. The CDR3 nucleotides read TGTGCCAGCAGTCCGAGGGACACTCTTCGGTATGGCTACACCTTC. Translating it yields CASSPRDTLRYGYTF.

The J gene is TRBJ2-1, the V gene TRBV7-8, with a tentative D call TRBD1 (7 bases). The length of the CDR3 is 16 residues. V shed 4 bases and J shed 9 bases, with 22 bases lying between them. Germline V gene lookup returns CDR1 SGHVS and CDR2 FQNEAQ. The CDR3 DNA reads as TGTGCCAGCAGCTCTGGGTGGAGGGGGCCTTGGAGTGAGCAGTTCTTC. Translating gives CASSSGWRGPWSEQFF.

The chain combines TRBV29-1 with TRBJ2-4; D perhaps matches TRBD2 (5 bases). The CDR3 extends over 11 amino acids. Germline V lookup: CDR1 SQVTM, CDR2 ANQGSEA. V lost 4 bases to trimming and J lost 9 bases, with 10 bases between them. The chain's CDR3 is CSVVRGGIQYF. CDR3 coding DNA: TGCAGCGTTGTGAGAGGAGGCATTCAGTACTTC.

J is TRBJ1-1 and V is TRBV7-3; D uncertain. Trimming cost V 6 bases and J 0 bases, with 8 bases left between them. The CDR3 spans 13 residues. In germline, CDR1 is SGHTA, CDR2 FQGTGA. The CDR3 coding sequence is TGTGCCAGCAGTATCCAGGTGAACACTGAAGCTTTCTTT. Translation gives CASSIQVNTEAFF.

The chain employs TRBV7-9 and TRBJ2-7; TRBD2 aligns across 11 bases. J gave up 5 bases and V 5 bases, and 8 bases lay outside the gene matches. The CDR3 runs 15 residues. Germline CDR1 reads SEHNR; CDR2 reads FQNEAQ (reference sequence). CDR3 loop: CASSQRLAGSNEQYF. CDR3 nucleotide sequence: TGTGCCAGCAGCCAAAGACTAGCGGGAAGTAACGAGCAGTACTTC. The entire variable domain, with the rest obtained from reference TRBV7-9 and TRBJ2-7, is as follows: DTGVSQNPRHKITKRGQNVTFRCDPISEHNRLYWYRQTLGQGPEFLTYFQNEAQLEKSRLLSDRFSAERPKGSFSTLEIQRTEQGDSAMYLCASSQRLAGSNEQYFGPGTRLTVT.

The chain joins TRBV28 to TRBJ2-1, with 7 positions matching TRBD2. CDR3 length equals 18 residues. Germline CDR1 and CDR2: MDHEN and SYDVKM. Losses at the gene ends were 5 bases for V and 3 bases for J; bases not matched to a gene: 16. The CDR3 spells CASSLARWAGDVYNEQFF. The CDR3 nucleotides are TGTGCCAGCAGTCTCGCGCGCTGGGCGGGAGATGTCTACAATGAGCAGTTCTTC. The full variable domain, completed using reference TRBV28 and TRBJ2-1, is DVKVTQSSRYLVKRTGEKVFLECVQDMDHENMFWYRQDPGLGLRLIYFSYDVKMKEKGDIPEGYSVSREKKERFSLILESASTNQTSMYLCASSLARWAGDVYNEQFFGPGTRLTVL.